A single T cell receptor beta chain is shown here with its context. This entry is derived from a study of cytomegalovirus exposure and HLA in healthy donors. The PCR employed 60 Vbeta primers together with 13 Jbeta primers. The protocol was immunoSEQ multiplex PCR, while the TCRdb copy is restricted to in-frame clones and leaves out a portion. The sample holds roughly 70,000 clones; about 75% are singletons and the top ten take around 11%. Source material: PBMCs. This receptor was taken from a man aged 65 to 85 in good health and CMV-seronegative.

CDR3 in amino acids: CASSTWGRGTDTQYF. The DNA for the CDR3 is TGTGCCAGCTCCACGTGGGGGCGGGGCACAGATACGCAGTATTTT. The chain combines TRBV18 with TRBJ2-3, with a possible D match to TRBD1 (6 bases). This CDR3 is 15 amino acids long. The germline CDR1 and CDR2 sequences are KGHSH and LQKENI. The V and J ends lost 6 bases and 1 base respectively, with 14 bases between them.